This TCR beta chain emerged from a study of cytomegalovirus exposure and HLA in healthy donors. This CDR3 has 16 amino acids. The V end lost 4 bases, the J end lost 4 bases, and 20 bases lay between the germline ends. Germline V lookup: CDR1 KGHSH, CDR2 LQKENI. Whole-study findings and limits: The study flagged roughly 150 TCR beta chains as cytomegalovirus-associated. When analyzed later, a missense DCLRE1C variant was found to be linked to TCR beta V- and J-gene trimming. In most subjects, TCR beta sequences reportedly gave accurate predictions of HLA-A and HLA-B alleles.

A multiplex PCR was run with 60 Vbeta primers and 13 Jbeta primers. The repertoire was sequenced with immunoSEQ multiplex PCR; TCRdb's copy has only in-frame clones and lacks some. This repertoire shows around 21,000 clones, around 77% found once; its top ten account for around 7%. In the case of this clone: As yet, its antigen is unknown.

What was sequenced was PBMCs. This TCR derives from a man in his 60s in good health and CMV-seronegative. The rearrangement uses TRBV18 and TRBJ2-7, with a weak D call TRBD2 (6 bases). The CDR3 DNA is TGTGCCAGCTCACTTTCAACGCCGGGACGGGAGTACGAGCAGTACTTC. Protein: CASSLSTPGREYEQYF.